The rows below give T cell receptor beta chains drawn from one sample of a study of blood T cell repertoires in COVID-19. TCRdb keeps only in-frame clones here, not all; method: immunoSEQ multiplex PCR. The sample carries around 220,000 clones, 80% recorded once. Material: peripheral blood. The source is a human donor in a cohort sampled during active COVID-19. Each CDR3 is given with its conserved first and last residue. A D gene is named only where the DNA matches it firmly. Size tells how often a clone was seen (once, few, many) or the class of an expanded clone, and some rows leave it out.

D: TRBD1; V: TRBV7-9; size: NA; J: TRBJ1-2; CDR3: CASSPLPGTGNGYTF; DNA: TGTGCCAGCAGCCCGTTGCCCGGGACAGGGAATGGCTACACCTTC
D: NA; V: TRBV28; size: NA; J: TRBJ2-1; CDR3: CASRTPLNEQFF; DNA: TGTGCCAGCAGGACTCCCTTAAATGAGCAGTTCTTC
D: NA; V: TRBV24-1; size: NA; J: TRBJ2-3; CDR3: CATTGPVTGLSTDTQYF; DNA: TGTGCCACCACTGGACCAGTGACAGGTTTATCTACAGATACGCAGTATTTT
D: TRBD1; V: TRBV7-2; size: NA; J: TRBJ1-1; CDR3: CASSFRGPARNTEAFF; DNA: TGTGCCAGCAGCTTCAGGGGGCCGGCTAGGAACACTGAAGCTTTCTTT
D: NA; V: TRBV27; size: once; J: TRBJ1-4; CDR3: CASSFYGSTNEKLFF; DNA: TGTGCCAGCAGTTTCTACGGGTCGACTAATGAAAAACTGTTTTTT
D: NA; V: TRBV9; size: NA; J: TRBJ1-1; CDR3: CASSVEGGTGTEAFF; DNA: TGTGCCAGCAGCGTAGAGGGGGGGACGGGCACTGAAGCTTTCTTT
D: NA; V: TRBV2; size: NA; J: TRBJ2-1; CDR3: CASRRLNYNEQFF; DNA: TGTGCCAGCAGGAGGTTGAACTACAATGAGCAGTTCTTC
D: TRBD2; V: TRBV5-1; size: NA; J: TRBJ2-7; CDR3: CASSFPGLAGNNEQYF; DNA: TGCGCCAGCAGCTTTCCTGGACTAGCGGGGAACAACGAGCAGTACTTC
D: NA; V: TRBV9; size: NA; J: TRBJ1-2; CDR3: CASSPGGFYGYTF; DNA: TGTGCCAGCAGCCCCGGAGGTTTCTATGGCTACACCTTC
D: NA; V: TRBV9; size: NA; J: TRBJ1-6; CDR3: CASSVQGSSYNSPLHF; DNA: TGTGCCAGCAGCGTACAGGGGAGCTCCTATAATTCACCCCTCCACTTT
D: NA; V: TRBV18; size: NA; J: TRBJ2-7; CDR3: CASSPGTYEQYF; DNA: TGTGCCAGCTCACCCGGGACTTACGAGCAGTACTTC
D: TRBD2; V: TRBV13; size: NA; J: TRBJ2-7; CDR3: CASSPGVGLSYEQYF; DNA: TGTGCCAGCAGCCCGGGTGTGGGACTATCCTACGAGCAGTACTTC
D: TRBD2; V: TRBV24-1; size: NA; J: TRBJ2-1; CDR3: CATSDLRTSGRLREQFF; DNA: TGTGCCACCAGTGATCTACGGACTAGCGGGAGGCTTAGGGAGCAGTTCTTC
D: NA; V: TRBV28; size: NA; J: TRBJ1-2; CDR3: CASSSHRGHPSYTF; DNA: TGTGCCAGCAGTTCTCACCGGGGTCATCCTAGCTACACCTTC
D: NA; V: TRBV6-5; size: NA; J: TRBJ1-5; CDR3: CASSYFPGQPQHF; DNA: TGTGCCAGCAGTTACTTTCCCGGTCAGCCCCAGCATTTT
D: NA; V: TRBV28; size: NA; J: TRBJ2-7; CDR3: CASSLWAGQNEQYF; DNA: TGTGCCAGCAGTTTATGGGCAGGGCAGAACGAGCAGTACTTC
D: TRBD1; V: TRBV19; size: NA; J: TRBJ1-1; CDR3: CASRHRTGYKTEAFF; DNA: TGTGCCAGTAGACACAGGACAGGGTATAAAACTGAAGCTTTCTTT
D: TRBD2; V: TRBV7-9; size: once; J: TRBJ2-3; CDR3: CASTPAGGGTDTQYF; DNA: TGTGCCAGCACCCCAGCGGGAGGTGGGACAGATACGCAGTATTTT
D: TRBD2; V: TRBV9; size: NA; J: TRBJ2-1; CDR3: CASSVNGRSYNEQFF; DNA: TGTGCCAGCAGCGTAAACGGGAGGTCCTACAATGAGCAGTTCTTC
D: NA; V: TRBV7-8; size: NA; J: TRBJ1-1; CDR3: CASSPTPRGGAFF; DNA: TGTGCCAGCAGCCCGACCCCAAGGGGTGGGGCTTTCTTT
D: NA; V: TRBV7-9; size: NA; J: TRBJ1-1; CDR3: CASSIAGENTEAFF; DNA: TGTGCCAGCAGCATAGCCGGGGAGAACACTGAAGCTTTCTTT
D: TRBD2; V: TRBV9; size: NA; J: TRBJ2-2; CDR3: CASSASGTAGELFF; DNA: TGTGCCAGCAGCGCCAGCGGGACGGCCGGGGAGCTGTTTTTT
D: TRBD1; V: TRBV7-3; size: few; J: TRBJ2-5; CDR3: CASSPGTGVQETQYF; DNA: TGTGCCAGCAGCCCCGGGACAGGGGTCCAAGAGACCCAGTACTTC
D: TRBD1; V: TRBV13; size: NA; J: TRBJ1-2; CDR3: CASSWGPRTGGKDGYTF; DNA: TGTGCCAGCAGCTGGGGGCCACGGACAGGGGGCAAGGATGGCTACACCTTC
D: TRBD1; V: TRBV5-1; size: NA; J: TRBJ2-7; CDR3: CASSLGRQGAGEQYF; DNA: TGCGCCAGCAGCTTGGGACGACAGGGGGCAGGCGAGCAGTACTTC
D: TRBD1; V: TRBV27; size: NA; J: TRBJ2-6; CDR3: CASSPGTGFGANVLTF; DNA: TGTGCCAGCAGTCCCGGGACAGGGTTTGGGGCCAACGTCCTGACTTTC
D: TRBD1; V: TRBV27; size: many; J: TRBJ1-5; CDR3: CASADREYNQPQHF; DNA: TGTGCCAGCGCAGACAGGGAATACAATCAGCCCCAGCATTTT
D: TRBD1; V: TRBV6-5; size: NA; J: TRBJ2-7; CDR3: CASREGTGSSYEQYF; DNA: TGTGCCAGCAGAGAGGGGACAGGGAGCTCCTACGAGCAGTACTTC
D: NA; V: TRBV9; size: many; J: TRBJ1-2; CDR3: CASSAGQDYGYTF; DNA: TGTGCCAGCAGCGCGGGACAAGATTATGGCTACACCTTC
D: NA; V: TRBV21-1; size: NA; J: TRBJ2-5; CDR3: CASSKKRHTQETQYF; DNA: TGTGCCAGCAGCAAAAAAAGACATACCCAAGAGACCCAGTACTTC
D: NA; V: TRBV5-1; size: NA; J: TRBJ2-3; CDR3: CASTPHDRGSTDTQYF; DNA: TGCGCCAGCACTCCCCATGACCGGGGGAGCACAGATACGCAGTATTTT
D: TRBD1; V: TRBV27; size: NA; J: TRBJ2-3; CDR3: CASSAGTGGGDTQYF; DNA: TGTGCCAGCAGTGCCGGGACAGGGGGAGGAGATACGCAGTATTTT
D: NA; V: TRBV6-1; size: NA; J: TRBJ1-1; CDR3: CASSDWNQRGTEAFF; DNA: TGTGCCAGCAGTGATTGGAACCAGCGGGGCACTGAAGCTTTCTTT
D: NA; V: TRBV7-2; size: NA; J: TRBJ2-7; CDR3: CASSQGRMSYEQYF; DNA: TGTGCCAGCAGCCAAGGCAGGATGTCCTACGAGCAGTACTTC
D: TRBD1; V: TRBV6-5; size: NA; J: TRBJ2-7; CDR3: CASSYRQGYEQYF; DNA: TGTGCCAGCAGTTACCGACAGGGCTACGAGCAGTACTTC
D: TRBD1; V: TRBV5-4; size: NA; J: TRBJ2-7; CDR3: CASSSGQGLYEQYF; DNA: TGTGCCAGCAGTTCGGGACAGGGGCTGTACGAGCAGTACTTC
D: NA; V: TRBV10-1; size: NA; J: TRBJ1-6; CDR3: CASRRQWSNSPLHF; DNA: TGCGCCAGCAGGAGACAGTGGAGTAATTCACCCCTCCACTTT
D: NA; V: TRBV12-3/TRBV12-4; size: once; J: TRBJ1-1; CDR3: CASSFQGGTEAFF; DNA: TGTGCCAGCAGTTTTCAGGGTGGCACTGAAGCTTTCTTT
D: NA; V: TRBV12-3/TRBV12-4; size: NA; J: TRBJ1-1; CDR3: CASTSGANTEAFF; DNA: TGTGCCAGCACTTCGGGAGCGAACACTGAAGCTTTCTTT
D: TRBD2; V: TRBV2; size: NA; J: TRBJ2-7; CDR3: CASTLTSGAIYEQYF; DNA: TGTGCCAGCACCCTAACTAGCGGGGCTATCTACGAGCAGTACTTC
D: NA; V: TRBV27; size: many; J: TRBJ2-5; CDR3: CASSFDPGTVQETQYF; DNA: TGTGCCAGCAGTTTTGATCCAGGAACTGTCCAAGAGACCCAGTACTTC
D: TRBD1; V: TRBV7-3; size: NA; J: TRBJ2-5; CDR3: CASSLMATGLQETQYF; DNA: TGTGCCAGCAGCTTAATGGCGACAGGGCTACAAGAGACCCAGTACTTC
D: TRBD2; V: TRBV11-2; size: NA; J: TRBJ2-7; CDR3: CASSLGPSGSLYEQYF; DNA: TGTGCCAGCAGCTTAGGGCCTAGCGGGAGTTTGTACGAGCAGTACTTC
D: NA; V: TRBV28; size: NA; J: TRBJ1-1; CDR3: CASSFSLGMGSTEAFF; DNA: TGTGCCAGCAGTTTTTCCTTGGGGATGGGGAGCACTGAAGCTTTCTTT
D: NA; V: TRBV7-9; size: NA; J: TRBJ2-7; CDR3: CASSPYRRELTYEQYF; DNA: TGTGCCAGCAGCCCGTACCGACGGGAGTTGACCTACGAGCAGTACTTC
D: TRBD2; V: TRBV7-9; size: NA; J: TRBJ2-3; CDR3: CASSRLAEGGDTQYF; DNA: TGTGCCAGCAGCCGACTAGCGGAAGGGGGAGATACGCAGTATTTT
D: TRBD1; V: TRBV30; size: once; J: TRBJ2-7; CDR3: CAWARQGIFDEQYF; DNA: TGTGCCTGGGCACGACAGGGGATATTCGACGAGCAGTACTTC
D: NA; V: TRBV5-1; size: NA; J: TRBJ2-7; CDR3: CASSLAGNSYEQYF; DNA: TGCGCCAGCAGCTTGGCCGGGAACTCCTACGAGCAGTACTTC
D: TRBD2; V: TRBV29-1; size: NA; J: TRBJ2-7; CDR3: CSVAGTISPYEQYF; DNA: TGCAGCGTTGCCGGGACTATTTCGCCCTACGAGCAGTACTTC